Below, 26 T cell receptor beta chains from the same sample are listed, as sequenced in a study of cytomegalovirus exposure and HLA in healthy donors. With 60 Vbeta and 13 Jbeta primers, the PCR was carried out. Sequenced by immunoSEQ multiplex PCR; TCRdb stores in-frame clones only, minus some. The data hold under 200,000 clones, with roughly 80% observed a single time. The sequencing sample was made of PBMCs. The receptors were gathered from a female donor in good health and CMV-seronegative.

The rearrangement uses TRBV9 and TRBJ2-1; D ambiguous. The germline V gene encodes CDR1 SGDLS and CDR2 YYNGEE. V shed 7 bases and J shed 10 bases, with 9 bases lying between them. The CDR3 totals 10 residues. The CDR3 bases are TGTGCCAGCTCGGTCGGGGAGCAGTTCTTC. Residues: CASSVGEQFF. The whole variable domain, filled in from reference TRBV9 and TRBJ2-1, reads DSGVTQTPKHLITATGQRVTLRCSPRSGDLSVYWYQQSLDQGLQFLIQYYNGEERAKGNILERFSAQQFPDLHSELNLSSLELGDSALYFCASSVGEQFFGPGTRLTVL.

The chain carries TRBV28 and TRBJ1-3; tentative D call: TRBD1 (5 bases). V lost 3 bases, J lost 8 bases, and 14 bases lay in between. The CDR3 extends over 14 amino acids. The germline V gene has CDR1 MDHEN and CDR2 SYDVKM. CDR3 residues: CASSLPGTGDTIYF. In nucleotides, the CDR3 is TGTGCCAGCAGTTTGCCAGGGACGGGAGACACCATATATTTT.

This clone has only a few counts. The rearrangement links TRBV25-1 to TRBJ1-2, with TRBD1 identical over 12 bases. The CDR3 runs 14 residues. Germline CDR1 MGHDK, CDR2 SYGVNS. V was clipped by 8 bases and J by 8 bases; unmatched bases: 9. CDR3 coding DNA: TGTGCCAGCGACACCGGGACAGGGGGCTTGGGCTACACCTTC. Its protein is CASDTGTGGLGYTF.

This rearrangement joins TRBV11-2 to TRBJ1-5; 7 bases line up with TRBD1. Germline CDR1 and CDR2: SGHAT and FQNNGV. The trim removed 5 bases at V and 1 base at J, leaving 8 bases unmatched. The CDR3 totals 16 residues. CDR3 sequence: CASSTYRGMSNQPQHF. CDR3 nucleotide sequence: TGTGCCAGCAGCACCTACAGGGGAATGAGCAATCAGCCCCAGCATTTT.

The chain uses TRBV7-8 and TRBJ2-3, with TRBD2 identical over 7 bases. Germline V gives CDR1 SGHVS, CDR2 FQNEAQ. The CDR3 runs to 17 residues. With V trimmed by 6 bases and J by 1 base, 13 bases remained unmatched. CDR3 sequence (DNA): TGTGCCAGCAGGCCCCCTGTCGTAGCGGGTCGCACAGATACGCAGTATTTT. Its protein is CASRPPVVAGRTDTQYF.

For the CDR3, the DNA is TGTGCCAGCAGAAGGACAGGGGAGGCGGTCTATGGCTACACCTTC. Translating it yields CASRRTGEAVYGYTF. V and J are TRBV27 and TRBJ1-2; 9 nucleotides agree with TRBD1. Germline V lookup: CDR1 MNHEY, CDR2 SMNVEV (reference sequence). Trimming took 6 bases from V and 4 from J; bases not matched to a gene: 9. The CDR3 is made up of 15 amino acids.

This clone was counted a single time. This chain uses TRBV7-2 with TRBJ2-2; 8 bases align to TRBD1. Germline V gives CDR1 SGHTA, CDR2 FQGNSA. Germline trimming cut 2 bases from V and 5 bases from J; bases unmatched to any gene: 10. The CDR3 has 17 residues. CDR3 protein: CASSLSHLRGPTGELFF. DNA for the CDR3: TGTGCCAGCAGCTTATCGCATCTCAGGGGGCCAACCGGGGAGCTGTTTTTT.

CDR3 coding DNA: TGTGCCAGCAGTTACGGGCCAGGGGGTAGGACTGAAGCTTTCTTT. Amino acids: CASSYGPGGRTEAFF. The chain is built from TRBV6-5 and TRBJ1-1; the match to TRBD1 covers 7 bases. This CDR3 has 15 amino acids. The ends lost 2 bases at V and 5 bases at J; junction bases unmatched: 8. CDR1 is MNHEY and CDR2 is SVGAGI in the germline V gene.

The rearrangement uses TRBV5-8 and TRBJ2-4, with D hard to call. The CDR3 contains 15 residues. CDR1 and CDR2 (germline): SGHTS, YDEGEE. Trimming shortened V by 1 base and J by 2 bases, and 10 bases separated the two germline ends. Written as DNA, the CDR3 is TGTGCCAGCAGCTTGTTGGCGCGGTCCAAAAACATTCAGTACTTC. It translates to CASSLLARSKNIQYF.

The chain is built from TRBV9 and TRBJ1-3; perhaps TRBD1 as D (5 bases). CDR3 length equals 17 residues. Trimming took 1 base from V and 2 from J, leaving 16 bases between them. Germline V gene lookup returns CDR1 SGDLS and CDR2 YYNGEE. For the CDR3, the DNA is TGTGCCAGCAGCGTAAAATGGTCCCAGGGCCCTGGAAACACCATATATTTT. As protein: CASSVKWSQGPGNTIYF.

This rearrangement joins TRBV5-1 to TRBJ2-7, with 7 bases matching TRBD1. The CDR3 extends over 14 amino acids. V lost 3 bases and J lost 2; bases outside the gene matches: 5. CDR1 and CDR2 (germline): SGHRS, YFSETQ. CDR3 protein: CASSSGTETYEQYF. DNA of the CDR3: TGCGCCAGCAGCTCGGGGACAGAAACCTACGAGCAGTACTTC.

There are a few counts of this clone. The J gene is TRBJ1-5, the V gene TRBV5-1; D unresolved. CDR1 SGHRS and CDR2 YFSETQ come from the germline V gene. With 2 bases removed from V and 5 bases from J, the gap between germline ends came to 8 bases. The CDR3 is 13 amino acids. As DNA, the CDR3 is TGCGCCAGCAGCTTTGACGGGGATCAGCCCCAGCATTTT. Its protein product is CASSFDGDQPQHF.

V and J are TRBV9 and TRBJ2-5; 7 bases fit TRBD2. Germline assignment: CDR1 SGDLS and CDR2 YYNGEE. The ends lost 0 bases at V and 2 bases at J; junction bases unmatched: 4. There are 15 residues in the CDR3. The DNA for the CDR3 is TGTGCCAGCAGCGTAGGGGGAGGGAAGCAAGAGACCCAGTACTTC. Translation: CASSVGGGKQETQYF.

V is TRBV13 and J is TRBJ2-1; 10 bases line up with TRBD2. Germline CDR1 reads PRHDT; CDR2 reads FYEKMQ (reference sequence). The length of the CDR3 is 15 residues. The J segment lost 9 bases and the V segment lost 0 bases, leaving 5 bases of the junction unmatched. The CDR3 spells CASSLGLAGEGEQFF. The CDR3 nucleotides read TGTGCCAGCAGCTTAGGCCTAGCGGGGGAAGGTGAGCAGTTCTTC.

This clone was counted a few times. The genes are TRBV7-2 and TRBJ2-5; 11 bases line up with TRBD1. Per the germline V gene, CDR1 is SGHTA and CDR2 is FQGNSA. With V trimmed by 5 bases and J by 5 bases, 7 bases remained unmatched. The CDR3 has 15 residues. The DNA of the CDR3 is TGTGCCAGCAGCCCGGACAGGGGGCCGTGGGAGACCCAGTACTTC. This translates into CASSPDRGPWETQYF.

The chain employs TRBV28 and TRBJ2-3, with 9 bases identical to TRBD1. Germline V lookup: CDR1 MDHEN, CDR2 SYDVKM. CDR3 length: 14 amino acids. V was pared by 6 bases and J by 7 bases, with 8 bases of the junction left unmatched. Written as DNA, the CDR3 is TGTGCCAGCAGCGTCGGACAGGGGCCGTATACGCAGTATTTT. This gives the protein CASSVGQGPYTQYF.

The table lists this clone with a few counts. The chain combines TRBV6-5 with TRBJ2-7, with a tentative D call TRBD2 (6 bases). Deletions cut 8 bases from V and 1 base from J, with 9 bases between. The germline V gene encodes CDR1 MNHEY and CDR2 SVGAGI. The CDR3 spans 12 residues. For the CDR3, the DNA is TGTGCCAGCGTAGGGACTTCCTACGAGCAGTACTTC. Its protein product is CASVGTSYEQYF.

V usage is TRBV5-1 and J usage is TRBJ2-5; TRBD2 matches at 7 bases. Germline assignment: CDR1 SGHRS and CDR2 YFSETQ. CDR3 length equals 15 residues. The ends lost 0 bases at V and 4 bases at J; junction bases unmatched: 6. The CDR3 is CASSLVGGIRETQYF. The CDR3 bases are TGCGCCAGCAGCTTGGTGGGGGGGATCCGAGAGACCCAGTACTTC. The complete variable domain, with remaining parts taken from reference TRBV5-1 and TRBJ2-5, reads KAGVTQTPRYLIKTRGQQVTLSCSPISGHRSVSWYQQTPGQGLQFLFEYFSETQRNKGNFPGRFSGRQFSNSRSEMNVSTLELGDSALYLCASSLVGGIRETQYFGPGTRLLVL.

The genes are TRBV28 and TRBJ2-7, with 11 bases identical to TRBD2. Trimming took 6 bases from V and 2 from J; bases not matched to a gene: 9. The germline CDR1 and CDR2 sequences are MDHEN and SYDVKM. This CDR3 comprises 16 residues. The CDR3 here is CASRPHGTSGPYEQYF. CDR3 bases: TGTGCCAGCAGACCGCACGGGACTAGCGGTCCCTACGAGCAGTACTTC.

CDR3: CASSIGVAESTDTQYF. The CDR3 region has the DNA TGTGCCAGTAGTATAGGAGTAGCGGAAAGCACAGATACGCAGTATTTT. V is TRBV19 and J is TRBJ2-3; possibly TRBD2 for D (6 bases). The V gene lost 1 base and the J gene lost 0 bases, with 11 bases spanning the gap. This CDR3 is built from 16 residues. Germline CDR1 reads LNHDA; CDR2 reads SQIVND (reference sequence).

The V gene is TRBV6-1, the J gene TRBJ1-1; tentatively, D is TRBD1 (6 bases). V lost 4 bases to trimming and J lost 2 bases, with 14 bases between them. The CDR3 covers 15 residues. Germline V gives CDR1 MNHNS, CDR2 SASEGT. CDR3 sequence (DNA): TGTGCCAGCAGTGTCCCGCGGGGGCTAAACACTGAAGCTTTCTTT. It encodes CASSVPRGLNTEAFF.

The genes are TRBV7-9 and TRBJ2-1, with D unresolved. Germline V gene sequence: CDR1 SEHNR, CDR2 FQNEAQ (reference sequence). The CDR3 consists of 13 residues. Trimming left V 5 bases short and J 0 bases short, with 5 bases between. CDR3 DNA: TGTGCCAGCAGCGGCAGCTCCTACAATGAGCAGTTCTTC. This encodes CASSGSSYNEQFF.

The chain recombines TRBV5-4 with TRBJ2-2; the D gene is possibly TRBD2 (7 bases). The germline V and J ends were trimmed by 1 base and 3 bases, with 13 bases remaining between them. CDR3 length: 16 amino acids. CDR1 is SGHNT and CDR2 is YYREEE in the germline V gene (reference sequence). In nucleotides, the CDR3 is TGTGCCAGCAGCTTGTACGGGGGGCCCGACACCGGGGAGCTGTTTTTT. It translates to CASSLYGGPDTGELFF.

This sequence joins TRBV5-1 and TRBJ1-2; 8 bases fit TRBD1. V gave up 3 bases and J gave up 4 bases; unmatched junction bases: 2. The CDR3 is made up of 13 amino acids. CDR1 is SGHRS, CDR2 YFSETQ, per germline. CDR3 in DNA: TGCGCCAGCAGCTCCCAGGGGGCCTATGGCTACACCTTC. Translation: CASSSQGAYGYTF.

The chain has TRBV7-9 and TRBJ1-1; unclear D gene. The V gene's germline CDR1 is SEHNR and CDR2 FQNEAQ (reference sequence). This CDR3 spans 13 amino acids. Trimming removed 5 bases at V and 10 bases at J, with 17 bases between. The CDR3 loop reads CASSPAGVPGAFF. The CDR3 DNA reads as TGTGCCAGCAGCCCCGCCGGGGTGCCGGGAGCTTTCTTT.

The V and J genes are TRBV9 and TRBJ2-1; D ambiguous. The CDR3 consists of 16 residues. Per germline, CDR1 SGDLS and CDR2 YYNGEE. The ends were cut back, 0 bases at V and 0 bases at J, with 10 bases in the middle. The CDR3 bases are TGTGCCAGCAGCGTAGAAATGGCAGACTCCTACAATGAGCAGTTCTTC. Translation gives CASSVEMADSYNEQFF.